This TCR beta chain was observed in a study of blood T cell repertoires in COVID-19. Study context: Donors in the United States, Italy and Spain gave samples during acute or convalescent COVID-19. Nucleic acid was either cDNA or gDNA, and it came from T cells, B-cell-depleted T cells, or PBMCs.

The V segment lost 0 bases and the J segment 3 bases; nucleotides outside the gene matches: 4. The CDR3 sequence is 15 residues long. CDR1 and CDR2 (germline): LGHNA, YSLEER. In the source study's methods: Estimates of nucleated cell counts were drawn from the amplification of reference gene primers. Only in-frame clones appear in the TCRdb table, and some are missing; sequencing was by immunoSEQ multiplex PCR. D and trimming were read from the DNA, whereas the V and J calls and clone size are those reported in that table. This table holds approximately 180,000 clones, roughly 87% found once. This receptor was obtained from a human donor with acute COVID-19. The donor label of this sample is uncertain. The sequenced sample was PBMCs or T cells enriched from blood (not recorded which). The V gene is TRBV4-3, the J gene TRBJ2-7; 8 bases line up with TRBD1. For the CDR3, the DNA is TGCGCCAGCAGCCAAGAAATGGACAGGGTCTACGAGCAGTACTTC. Amino acid sequence: CASSQEMDRVYEQYF.